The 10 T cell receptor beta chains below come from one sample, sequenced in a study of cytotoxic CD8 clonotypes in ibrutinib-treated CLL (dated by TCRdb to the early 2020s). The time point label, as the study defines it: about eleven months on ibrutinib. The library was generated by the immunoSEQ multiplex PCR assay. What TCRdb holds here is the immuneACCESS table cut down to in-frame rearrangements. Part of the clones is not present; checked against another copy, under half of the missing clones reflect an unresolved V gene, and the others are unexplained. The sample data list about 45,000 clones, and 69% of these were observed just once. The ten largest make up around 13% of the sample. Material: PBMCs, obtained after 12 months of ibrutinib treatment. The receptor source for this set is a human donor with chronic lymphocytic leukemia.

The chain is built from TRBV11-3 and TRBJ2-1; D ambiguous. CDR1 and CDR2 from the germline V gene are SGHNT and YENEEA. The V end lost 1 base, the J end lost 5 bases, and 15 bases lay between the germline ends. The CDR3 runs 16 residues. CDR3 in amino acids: CASSLGPVHFNNEQFF. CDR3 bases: TGTGCCAGCAGCTTAGGCCCGGTCCACTTCAACAATGAGCAGTTCTTC.

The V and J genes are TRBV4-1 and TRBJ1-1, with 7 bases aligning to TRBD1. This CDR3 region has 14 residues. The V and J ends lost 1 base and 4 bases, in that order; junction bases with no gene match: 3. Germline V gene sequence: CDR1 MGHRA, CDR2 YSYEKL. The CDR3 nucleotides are TGCGCCAGCAGCCAAGCGACAGGGTTCACTGAAGCTTTCTTT. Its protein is CASSQATGFTEAFF.

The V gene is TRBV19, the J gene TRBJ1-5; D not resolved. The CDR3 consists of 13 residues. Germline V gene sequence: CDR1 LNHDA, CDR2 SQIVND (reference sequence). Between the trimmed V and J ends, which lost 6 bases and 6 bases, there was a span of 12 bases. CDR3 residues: CASSLSPSQPQHF. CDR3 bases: TGTGCCAGTAGCCTCTCGCCCAGTCAGCCCCAGCATTTT.

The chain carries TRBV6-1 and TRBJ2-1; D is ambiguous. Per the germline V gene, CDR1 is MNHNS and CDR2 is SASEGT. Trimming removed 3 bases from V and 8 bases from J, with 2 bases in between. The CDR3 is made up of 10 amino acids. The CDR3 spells CASSEYEQFF. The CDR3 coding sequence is TGTGCCAGCAGTGAGTATGAGCAGTTCTTC.

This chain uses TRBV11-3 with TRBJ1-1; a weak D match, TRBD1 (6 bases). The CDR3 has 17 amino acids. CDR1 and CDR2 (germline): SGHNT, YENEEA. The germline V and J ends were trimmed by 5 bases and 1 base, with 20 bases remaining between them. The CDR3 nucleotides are TGTGCCAGCAGCCCCCGGGTGACAGGTCTATCGAACACTGAAGCTTTCTTT. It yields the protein CASSPRVTGLSNTEAFF.

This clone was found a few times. The CDR3: CASTEMDGSGNTIYF. CDR3 in DNA: TGTGCCAGCACAGAGATGGACGGCTCTGGAAACACCATATATTTT. The gene calls are TRBV28 and TRBJ1-3; D is unclear. Trimming cost V 7 bases and J 0 bases, with 13 bases left between them. The CDR3 is 15 amino acids. Germline CDR1 MDHEN, CDR2 SYDVKM.

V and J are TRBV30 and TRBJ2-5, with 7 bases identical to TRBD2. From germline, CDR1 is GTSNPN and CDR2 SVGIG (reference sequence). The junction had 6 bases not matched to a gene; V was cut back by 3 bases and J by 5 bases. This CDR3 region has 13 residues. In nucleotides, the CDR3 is TGTGCCTGGAGGATCGGGGGGACGGAGACCCAGTACTTC. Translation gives CAWRIGGTETQYF.

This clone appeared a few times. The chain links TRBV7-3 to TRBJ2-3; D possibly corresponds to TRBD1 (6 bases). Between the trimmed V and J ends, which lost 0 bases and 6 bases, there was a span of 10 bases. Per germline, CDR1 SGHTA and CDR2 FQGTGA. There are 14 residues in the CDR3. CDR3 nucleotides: TGTGCCAGCAGCTTAACGGGGGCCCGGGATACGCAGTATTTT. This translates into CASSLTGARDTQYF.

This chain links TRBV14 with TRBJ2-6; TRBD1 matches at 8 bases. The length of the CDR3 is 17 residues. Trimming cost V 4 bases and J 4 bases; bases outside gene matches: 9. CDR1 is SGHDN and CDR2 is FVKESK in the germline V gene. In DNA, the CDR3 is TGTGCCAGCAGCCGCGTCACGACAGGGGTCGGGGCCAACGTCCTGACTTTC. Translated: CASSRVTTGVGANVLTF.

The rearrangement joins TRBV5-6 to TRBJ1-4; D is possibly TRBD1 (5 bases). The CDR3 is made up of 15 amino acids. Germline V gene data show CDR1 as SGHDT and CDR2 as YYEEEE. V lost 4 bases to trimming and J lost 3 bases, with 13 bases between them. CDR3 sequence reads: CASSAEMGANEKLFF. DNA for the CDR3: TGTGCCAGCAGCGCAGAAATGGGGGCTAATGAAAAACTGTTTTTT.